The sequence of this T cell receptor (beta chain) was determined in a study of blood T cell repertoires in COVID-19. In germline, CDR1 is SGDLS, CDR2 YYNGEE. V lost 3 bases to trimming and J lost 2 bases, with 9 bases between them. This CDR3 has 14 residues. Data came from immunoSEQ multiplex PCR; TCRdb stores just in-frame clones and leaves some out. Here the sample spans 150,000 to 200,000 clones, approximately 84% being singletons. The TCR sequence derives from an elderly woman with acute or convalescent COVID-19. V usage is TRBV9 and J usage is TRBJ1-5, with D possibly TRBD1 on 5 matching bases. What was sequenced was peripheral blood. In nucleotides, the CDR3 is TGTGCCAGCAGCGGGGGACTTCGCAATCAGCCCCAGCATTTT. Translation: CASSGGLRNQPQHF. The complete variable domain, with remaining parts taken from reference TRBV9 and TRBJ1-5, reads DSGVTQTPKHLITATGQRVTLRCSPRSGDLSVYWYQQSLDQGLQFLIQYYNGEERAKGNILERFSAQQFPDLHSELNLSSLELGDSALYFCASSGGLRNQPQHFGDGTRLSIL.